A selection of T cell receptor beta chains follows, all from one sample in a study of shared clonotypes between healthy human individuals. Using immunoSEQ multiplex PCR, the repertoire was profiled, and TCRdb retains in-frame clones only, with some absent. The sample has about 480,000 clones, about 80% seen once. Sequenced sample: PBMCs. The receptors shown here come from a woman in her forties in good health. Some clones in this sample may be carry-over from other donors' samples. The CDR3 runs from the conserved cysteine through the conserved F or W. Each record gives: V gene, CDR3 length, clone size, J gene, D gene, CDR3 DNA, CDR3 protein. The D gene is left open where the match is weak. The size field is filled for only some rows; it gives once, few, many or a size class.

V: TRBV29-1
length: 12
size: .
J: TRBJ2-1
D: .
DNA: TGCAGCGTTGCTCAGGGAGTGGATGAGCAGTTCTTC
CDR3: CSVAQGVDEQFF

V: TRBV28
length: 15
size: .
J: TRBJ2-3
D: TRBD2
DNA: TGTGCCAGCCGGGTGTCCGGGAGGGCCCCAGATACGCAGTATTTT
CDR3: CASRVSGRAPDTQYF

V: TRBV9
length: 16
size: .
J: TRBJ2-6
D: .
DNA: TGTGCCAGCAGCGCGAGGGGATCGAGTGGGGCCAACGTCCTGACTTTC
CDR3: CASSARGSSGANVLTF

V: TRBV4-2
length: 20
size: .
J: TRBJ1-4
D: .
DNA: TGTGCCAGCAGCCAAGATCCCCTTTCAGGGAGGTGGGCAACTAATGAAAAACTGTTTTTT
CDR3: CASSQDPLSGRWATNEKLFF

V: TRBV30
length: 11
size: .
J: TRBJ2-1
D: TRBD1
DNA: TGTGCCTTCCAGGGGGTAAATGAGCAGTTCTTC
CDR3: CAFQGVNEQFF

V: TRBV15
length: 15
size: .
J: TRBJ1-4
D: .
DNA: TGTGCCACCAGCAGAGATGGGGCCGATAATGAAAAACTGTTTTTT
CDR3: CATSRDGADNEKLFF

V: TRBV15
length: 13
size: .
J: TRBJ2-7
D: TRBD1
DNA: TGTGCCACCAGCAGAGGGGACAGGGGAGAGCAGTACTTC
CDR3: CATSRGDRGEQYF

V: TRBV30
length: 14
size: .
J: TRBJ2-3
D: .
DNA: TGTGCCTGGAGTGTAGGTCGGAACACAGATACGCAGTATTTT
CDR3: CAWSVGRNTDTQYF

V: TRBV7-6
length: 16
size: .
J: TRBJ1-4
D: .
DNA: TGTGCCAGCAGCCAATGGGGGGCTGCAACTAATGAAAAACTGTTTTTT
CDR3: CASSQWGAATNEKLFF

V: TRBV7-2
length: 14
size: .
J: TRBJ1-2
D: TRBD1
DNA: TGTGCCAGCAGCTTAGCGGGGACAGGATATGGCTACACCTTC
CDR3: CASSLAGTGYGYTF

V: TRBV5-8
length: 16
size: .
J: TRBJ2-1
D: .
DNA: TGTGCCAGCAGCCCCGGAGCTACCACGTCCTACAATGAGCAGTTCTTC
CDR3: CASSPGATTSYNEQFF

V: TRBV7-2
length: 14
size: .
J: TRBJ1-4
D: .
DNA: TGTGCCAGCAGCTTAGGGGGTAGGGGCGAAAAACTGTTTTTT
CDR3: CASSLGGRGEKLFF

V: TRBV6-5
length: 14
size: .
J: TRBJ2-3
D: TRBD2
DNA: TGTGCCAGCAGCCCCGGACTAGAAGTTAGTGAGCAGTATTTT
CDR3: CASSPGLEVSEQYF

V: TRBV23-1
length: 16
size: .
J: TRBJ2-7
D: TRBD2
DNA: TGCGCCAGCATCCAACTACTAGCGGGCACATTCTACGAGCAGTACTTC
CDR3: CASIQLLAGTFYEQYF

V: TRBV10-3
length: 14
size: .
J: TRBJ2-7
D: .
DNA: TGTGCCATCAGTGAGTTCCCACCAACCTACGAGCAGTACTTC
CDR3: CAISEFPPTYEQYF

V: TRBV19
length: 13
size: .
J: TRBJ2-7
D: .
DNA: TGTGCCAGTAGTATCCAGCACTCCTACGAGCAGTACTTC
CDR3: CASSIQHSYEQYF

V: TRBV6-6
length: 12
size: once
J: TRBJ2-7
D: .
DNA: TGTGCCAGCAACTCACGAACCTACGAGCAGTACTTC
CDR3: CASNSRTYEQYF

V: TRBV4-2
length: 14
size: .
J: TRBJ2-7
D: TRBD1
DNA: TGTGCCAGCAGCCAACAACAGGGGACCTACGAGCAGTACTTC
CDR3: CASSQQQGTYEQYF

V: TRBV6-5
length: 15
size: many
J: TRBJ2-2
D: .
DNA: TGTGCCAGCAGTAAAACGACTGAACCCTCCGGGGAGCTGTTTTTT
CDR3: CASSKTTEPSGELFF

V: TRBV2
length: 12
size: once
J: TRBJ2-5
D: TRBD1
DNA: TGTGCCAGCAGGGACAGGGGAGAGACCCAGTACTTC
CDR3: CASRDRGETQYF

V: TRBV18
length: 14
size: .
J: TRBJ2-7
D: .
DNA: TGTGCCAGCTCACCTAGCGGCCCCCACTACGAGCAGTACTTC
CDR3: CASSPSGPHYEQYF

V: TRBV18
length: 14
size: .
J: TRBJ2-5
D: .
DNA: TGTGCCAGCTCACAGGACTTTGCTCAAGAGACCCAGTACTTC
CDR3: CASSQDFAQETQYF

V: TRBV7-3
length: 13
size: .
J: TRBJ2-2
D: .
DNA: TGTGCCAGCAGCTTGGGGCCCACCGGGGAGCTGTTTTTT
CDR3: CASSLGPTGELFF

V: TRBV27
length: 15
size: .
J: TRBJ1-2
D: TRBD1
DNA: TGTGCCAGCAGTTTCCTAGACAGGGCTGGCTATGGCTACACCTTC
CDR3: CASSFLDRAGYGYTF

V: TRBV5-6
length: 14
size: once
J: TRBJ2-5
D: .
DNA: TGTGCCAGCAGCTTGGCTTGGGACCAAGAGACCCAGTACTTC
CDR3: CASSLAWDQETQYF

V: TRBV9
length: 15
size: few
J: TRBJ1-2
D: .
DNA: TGTGCCAGCAGCGTATGGGGCAGCCCTAACTATGGCTACACCTTC
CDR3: CASSVWGSPNYGYTF

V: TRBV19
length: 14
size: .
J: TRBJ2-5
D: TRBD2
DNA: TGTGCCAGTAGTATGCTAGCGGGAGTGGAGACCCAGTACTTC
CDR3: CASSMLAGVETQYF

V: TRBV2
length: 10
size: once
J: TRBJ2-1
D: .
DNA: TGTGCCAGCAGGGTCAATGAGCAGTTCTTC
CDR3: CASRVNEQFF

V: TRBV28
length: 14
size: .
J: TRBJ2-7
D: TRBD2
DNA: TGTGCCAGCAGTTTGGAGGCGGGAGTATACGAGCAGTACTTC
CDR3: CASSLEAGVYEQYF

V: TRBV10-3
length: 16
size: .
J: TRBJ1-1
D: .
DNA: TGTGCCATCAGGGGGGCCCTTGAAGGGGTCTCCACTGAAGCTTTCTTT
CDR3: CAIRGALEGVSTEAFF

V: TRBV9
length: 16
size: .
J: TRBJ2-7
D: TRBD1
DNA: TGTGCCAGCAGCGTAGACGAGGACAGGGACGCCTACGAGCAGTACTTC
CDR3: CASSVDEDRDAYEQYF

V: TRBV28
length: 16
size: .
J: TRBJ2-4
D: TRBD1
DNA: TGTGCCAGCAGTTTACGACAGGGGGCGCCGGTGACCATTCAGTACTTC
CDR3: CASSLRQGAPVTIQYF

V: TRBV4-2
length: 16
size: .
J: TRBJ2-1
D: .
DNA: TGTGCCAGCAGCCAAGGACCCCCGGGGGGCCTCAATGAGCAGTTCTTC
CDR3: CASSQGPPGGLNEQFF

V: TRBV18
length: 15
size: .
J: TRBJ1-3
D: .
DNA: TGTGCCAGCTCACCACCCACTCCGGATGGAAACACCATATATTTT
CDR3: CASSPPTPDGNTIYF

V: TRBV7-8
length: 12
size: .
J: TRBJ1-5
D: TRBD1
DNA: TGTGCCAGCAGCACGGACAGGACGGCCCAGCATTTT
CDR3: CASSTDRTAQHF

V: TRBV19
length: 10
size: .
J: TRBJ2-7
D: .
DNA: TGTGCCAGTTCTCTTTACGAGCAGTACTTC
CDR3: CASSLYEQYF

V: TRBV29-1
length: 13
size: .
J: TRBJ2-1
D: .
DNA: TGCAGCGTTGAGGCGAGCTCCTACAATGAGCAGTTCTTC
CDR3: CSVEASSYNEQFF

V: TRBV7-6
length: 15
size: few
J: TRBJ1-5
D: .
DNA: TGTGCCAGCAGCTTAGAGGGGGGGTCAGATCAGCCCCAGCATTTT
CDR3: CASSLEGGSDQPQHF

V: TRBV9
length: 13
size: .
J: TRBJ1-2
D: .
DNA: TGTGCCAGCAGCCCAGTACGGTTCTATGGCTACACCTTC
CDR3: CASSPVRFYGYTF

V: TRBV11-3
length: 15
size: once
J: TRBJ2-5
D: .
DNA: TGTGCCAGCAGCCAGGGTTTATGGGGCCAAGAGACCCAGTACTTC
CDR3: CASSQGLWGQETQYF

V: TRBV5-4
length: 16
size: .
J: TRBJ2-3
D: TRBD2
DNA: TGTGCCAGCAGCTTGGCCGGCGGGAGGGCAGCAGATACGCAGTATTTT
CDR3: CASSLAGGRAADTQYF

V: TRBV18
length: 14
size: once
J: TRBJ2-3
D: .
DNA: TGTGCCAGCTCGCCCCGGAGCCTCACAGATACGCAGTATTTT
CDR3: CASSPRSLTDTQYF

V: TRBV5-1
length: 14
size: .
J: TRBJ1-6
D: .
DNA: TGCGCCAGCAGCTTTGGGACGGTGAATTCACCCCTCCACTTT
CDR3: CASSFGTVNSPLHF

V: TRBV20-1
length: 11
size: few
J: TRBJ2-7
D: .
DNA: TGCAGTCCGACCCGGGGTTACGAGCAGTACTTC
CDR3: CSPTRGYEQYF

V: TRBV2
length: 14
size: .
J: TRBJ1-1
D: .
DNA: TGTGCCAGCGCTGGGACTACTTCGGACACTGAAGCTTTCTTT
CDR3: CASAGTTSDTEAFF

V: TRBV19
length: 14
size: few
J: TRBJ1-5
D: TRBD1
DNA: TGTGCCAGTAGTGCGGGACAGGGAGTACAGCCCCAGCATTTT
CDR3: CASSAGQGVQPQHF

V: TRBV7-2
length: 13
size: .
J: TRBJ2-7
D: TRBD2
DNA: TGTGCCAGCTCGCGGGAGATTAACTACGAGCAGTACTTC
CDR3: CASSREINYEQYF

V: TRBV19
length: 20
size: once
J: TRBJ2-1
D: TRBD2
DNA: TGTGCCAGTAGTATATTCGGCAGGGGCGAGACTAGCGGGAGTTACAATGAGCAGTTCTTC
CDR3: CASSIFGRGETSGSYNEQFF

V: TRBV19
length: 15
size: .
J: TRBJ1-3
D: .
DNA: TGTGCCAGTAGGAGGGACCGAAGCTCTGGAAACACCATATATTTT
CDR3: CASRRDRSSGNTIYF

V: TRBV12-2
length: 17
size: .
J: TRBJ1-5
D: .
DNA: TGTGCAAGTCGCTTAGTCCAGGGGAGTGGTAGCAATCAGCCCCAGCATTTT
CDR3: CASRLVQGSGSNQPQHF

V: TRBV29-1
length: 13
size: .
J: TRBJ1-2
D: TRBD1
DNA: TGCAGCGTGTACAGGGGGCCCGACTATGGCTACACCTTC
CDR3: CSVYRGPDYGYTF

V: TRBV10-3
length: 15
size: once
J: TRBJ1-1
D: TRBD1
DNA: TGTGCCATCCGACGGACAGGGGGCGCGAGTACTGAAGCTTTCTTT
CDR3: CAIRRTGGASTEAFF

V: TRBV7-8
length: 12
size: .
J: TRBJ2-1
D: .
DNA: TGTGCCAGCAGCTTAGGAGGGTTTGAGCAGTTCTTC
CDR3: CASSLGGFEQFF

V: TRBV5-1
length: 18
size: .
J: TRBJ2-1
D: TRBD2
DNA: TGCGCCAGCTCTTATTATTCGATAGGTAGCGGGAGCTACAATGAGCAGTTCTTC
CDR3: CASSYYSIGSGSYNEQFF

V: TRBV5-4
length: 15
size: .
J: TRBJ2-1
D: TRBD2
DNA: TGTGCCAGCAGCACACCCGGGACTAGCGACGGTGAGCAGTTCTTC
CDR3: CASSTPGTSDGEQFF

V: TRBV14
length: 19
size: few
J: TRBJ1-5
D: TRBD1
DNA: TGTGCCAGCAGCCCAAGGTTAGGGGGCGGATATAGTAGCAATCAGCCCCAGCATTTT
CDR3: CASSPRLGGGYSSNQPQHF

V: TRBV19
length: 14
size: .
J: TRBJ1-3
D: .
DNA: TGTGCCAGTAGTATTAGCGGCTCTGGAAACACCATATATTTT
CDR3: CASSISGSGNTIYF

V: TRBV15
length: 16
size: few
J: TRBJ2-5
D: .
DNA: TGTGCCACCAGCAGAGATCGGGGAAGCGGGTCGGAGACCCAGTACTTC
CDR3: CATSRDRGSGSETQYF

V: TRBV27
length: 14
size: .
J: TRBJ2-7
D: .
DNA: TGTGCCAGCAGTACACAAGGAGCTGGCCTCGAGCAGTACTTC
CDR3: CASSTQGAGLEQYF